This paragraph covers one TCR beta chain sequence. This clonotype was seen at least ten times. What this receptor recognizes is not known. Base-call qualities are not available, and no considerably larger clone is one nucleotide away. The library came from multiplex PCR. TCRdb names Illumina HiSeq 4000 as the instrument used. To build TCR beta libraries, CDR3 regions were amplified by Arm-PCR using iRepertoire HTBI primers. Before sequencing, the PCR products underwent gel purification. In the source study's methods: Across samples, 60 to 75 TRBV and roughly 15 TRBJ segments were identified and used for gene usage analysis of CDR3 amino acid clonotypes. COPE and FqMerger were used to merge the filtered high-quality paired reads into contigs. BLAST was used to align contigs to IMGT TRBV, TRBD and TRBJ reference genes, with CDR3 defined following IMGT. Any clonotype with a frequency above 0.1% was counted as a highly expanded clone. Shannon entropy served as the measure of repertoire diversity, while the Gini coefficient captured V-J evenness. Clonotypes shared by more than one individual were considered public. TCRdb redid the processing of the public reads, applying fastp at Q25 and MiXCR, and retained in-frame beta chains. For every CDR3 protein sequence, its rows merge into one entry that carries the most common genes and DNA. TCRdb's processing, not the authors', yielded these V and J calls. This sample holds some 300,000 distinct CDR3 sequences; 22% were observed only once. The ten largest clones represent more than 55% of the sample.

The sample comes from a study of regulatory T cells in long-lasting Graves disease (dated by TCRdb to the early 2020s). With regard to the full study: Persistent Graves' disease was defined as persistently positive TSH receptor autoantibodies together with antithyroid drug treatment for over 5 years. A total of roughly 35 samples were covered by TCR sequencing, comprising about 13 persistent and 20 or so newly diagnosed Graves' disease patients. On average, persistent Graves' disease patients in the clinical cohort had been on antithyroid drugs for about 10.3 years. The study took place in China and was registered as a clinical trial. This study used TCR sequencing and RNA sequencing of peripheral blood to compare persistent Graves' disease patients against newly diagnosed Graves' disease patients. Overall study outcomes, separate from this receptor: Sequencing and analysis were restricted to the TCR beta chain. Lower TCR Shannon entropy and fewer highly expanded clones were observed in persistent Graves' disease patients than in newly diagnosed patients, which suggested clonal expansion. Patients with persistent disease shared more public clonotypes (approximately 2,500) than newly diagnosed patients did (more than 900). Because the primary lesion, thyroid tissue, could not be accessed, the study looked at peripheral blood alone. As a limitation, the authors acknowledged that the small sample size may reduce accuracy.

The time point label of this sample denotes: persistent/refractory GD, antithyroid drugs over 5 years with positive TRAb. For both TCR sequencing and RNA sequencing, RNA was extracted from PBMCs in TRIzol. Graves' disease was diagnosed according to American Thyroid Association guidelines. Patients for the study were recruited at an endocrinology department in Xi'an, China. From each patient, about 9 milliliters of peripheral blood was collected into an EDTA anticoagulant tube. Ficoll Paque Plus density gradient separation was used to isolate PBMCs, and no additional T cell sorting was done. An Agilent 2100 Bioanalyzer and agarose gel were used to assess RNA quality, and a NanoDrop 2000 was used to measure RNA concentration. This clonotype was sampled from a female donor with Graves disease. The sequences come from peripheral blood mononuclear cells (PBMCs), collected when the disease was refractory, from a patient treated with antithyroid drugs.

The CDR3 corresponds to CASSPATGSFSGYTF. The DNA sequence reads TGTGCCAGCAGCCCCGCGACAGGCTCGTTTTCGGGCTACACCTTC. Recombination connected TRBV28 to TRBJ1-2; TRBD1 is a weak D gene call, 6 bases matching. The CDR3 measures 15 amino acids from cysteine to phenylalanine. CDR3 DNA only is kept here, 45 bases in frame from base 1. CDR1 MDHEN and CDR2 SYDVKM were looked up in the germline V gene. V drops 6 bases and J drops 8 bases, leaving 22 bases in between.